This T cell receptor (beta chain) comes out of a study of monozygotic twins with inflammatory bowel disease. Overall study findings and caveats: Support was lacking for any single strong IBD-associated signal or clonotype.

The CDR3 has 15 residues. Per germline, CDR1 DFQATT and CDR2 SNEGSKA (reference sequence). cDNA encoding TCRalpha and TCRbeta underwent two nested PCRs of roughly 16 and 10 cycles, each of which was followed by bead purification. TCRdb reprocessed the 5' RACE reads, keeping one entry per CDR3 protein, no DNA. Its clone listing holds about 450,000 distinct CDR3 sequences. Turning to this clonotype: Its antigen is unknown.

The chain couples TRBV20-1 to TRBJ2-7; TCRdb's assignment of TRBD2 cannot be checked, as there is no DNA. The source material was blood. The clonotype was recovered from a human donor with ulcerative colitis or Crohn's disease, or a healthy co-twin of an affected twin (not recorded which). Here the CDR3 reads CSASEAGALTYEQYF.